A selection of T cell receptor beta chains follows, all from one sample in a study of beta chain features in type 1 diabetes. Libraries were prepared by immunoSEQ multiplex PCR; TCRdb keeps only in-frame clonotypes and omits some of them. The sample lists over 700,000 clones; roughly 17% were seen once. The sample consisted of naive CD4+ T cells from blood. Source of these receptors: a young woman in good health. The CDR3 runs from the conserved cysteine through the conserved F or W. Fields, in order: V gene, D gene, J gene, clone size, CDR3 protein, CDR3 DNA. The D gene is left open where the match is weak. Expanded clones are given a class, and other clones once, few, many or no size at all.

TRBV7-6	TRBD2	TRBJ2-3	-	CASSLEGLAGTDTQYF	TGTGCCAGCAGCTTAGAAGGACTAGCGGGCACAGATACGCAGTATTTT
TRBV27	-	TRBJ1-5	few	CASSLFGASRGQPQHF	TGTGCCAGCAGCCTTTTCGGGGCCAGTCGGGGGCAGCCCCAGCATTTT
TRBV19	-	TRBJ2-1	few	CASSIPHYNEQFF	TGTGCCAGTAGTATCCCCCACTACAATGAGCAGTTCTTC
TRBV19	TRBD2	TRBJ2-1	few	CASNKGLEYLNEQFF	TGTGCCAGTAATAAGGGACTAGAATATCTCAATGAGCAGTTCTTC
TRBV28	-	TRBJ2-1	-	CASRKKLVRNEQFF	TGTGCCAGCAGGAAAAAACTAGTTAGGAATGAGCAGTTCTTC
TRBV9	TRBD2	TRBJ2-3	-	CASSVASGSDTQYF	TGTGCCAGCAGCGTAGCTAGCGGGAGCGATACGCAGTATTTT
TRBV4-2	-	TRBJ2-1	-	CASSQGLSRGRVSNEQFF	TGTGCCAGCAGCCAAGGGCTCAGTCGGGGGCGCGTAAGCAATGAGCAGTTCTTC
TRBV29-1	TRBD2	TRBJ2-3	few	CSVSSGRRIGTDTQYF	TGCAGCGTTTCTAGCGGGAGAAGAATCGGCACAGATACGCAGTATTTT
TRBV6-6	-	TRBJ2-3	-	CASMYDLNTDTQYF	TGTGCCAGCATGTACGATCTGAACACAGATACGCAGTATTTT
TRBV27	TRBD1	TRBJ2-5	few	CASSQWDRQETQYF	TGTGCCAGCAGTCAGTGGGACAGACAAGAGACCCAGTACTTC
TRBV4-2	-	TRBJ1-1	-	CASSQVVRTEAFF	TGTGCCAGCAGCCAAGTAGTGCGAACTGAAGCTTTCTTT
TRBV4-3	TRBD2	TRBJ2-3	few	CASSQDSFGLAGRTDTQYF	TGCGCCAGCAGCCAAGATTCTTTTGGTCTAGCGGGACGCACAGATACGCAGTATTTT
TRBV5-1	-	TRBJ1-4	-	CASSLRSGSATNEKLFF	TGCGCCAGCAGCTTGCGGTCGGGGTCTGCAACTAATGAAAAACTGTTTTTT
TRBV10-3	-	TRBJ1-3	few	CAISETGNTIYF	TGTGCCATCAGTGAGACTGGAAACACCATATATTTT
TRBV18	TRBD1	TRBJ1-1	-	CASSPWDRNTEAFF	TGTGCCAGCTCACCCTGGGACAGAAACACTGAAGCTTTCTTT
TRBV18	-	TRBJ1-5	-	CASSPPYSNQPQHF	TGTGCCAGCTCACCACCGTACAGCAATCAGCCCCAGCATTTT
TRBV7-9	TRBD2	TRBJ2-1	few	CASPSGEQFF	TGTGCCAGCCCTAGCGGCGAGCAGTTCTTC
TRBV20-1	-	TRBJ2-5	few	CSARGGETQYF	TGCAGTGCTAGAGGGGGAGAGACCCAGTACTTC
TRBV4-3	-	TRBJ2-1	few	CASSDTTGHEQFF	TGCGCCAGCAGCGACACGACAGGTCATGAGCAGTTCTTC
TRBV9	-	TRBJ1-4	-	CASSRELYEKLFF	TGTGCCAGCAGCCGAGAGCTATACGAAAAACTGTTTTTT
TRBV19	-	TRBJ2-1	-	CASSTDPASYREQFF	TGTGCCAGTAGTACGGACCCCGCCTCCTATAGAGAGCAGTTCTTC
TRBV23-1	TRBD1	TRBJ2-5	few	CASSRAGTGGLETQYF	TGCGCCAGCAGTCGGGCCGGGACAGGGGGTTTGGAGACCCAGTACTTC
TRBV10-2	-	TRBJ1-1	few	CASSFTRSGNTEAFF	TGCGCCAGCAGTTTCACGCGGAGTGGGAACACTGAAGCTTTCTTT
TRBV7-9	TRBD2	TRBJ2-1	few	CASRVAGVGYNEQFF	TGTGCCAGCAGGGTCGCGGGAGTTGGGTACAATGAGCAGTTCTTC
TRBV7-2	TRBD1	TRBJ2-7	-	CASSLPISGTAIYEQYF	TGTGCCAGCAGCTTACCCATCTCCGGGACAGCTATTTACGAGCAGTACTTC
TRBV11-2	-	TRBJ2-3	-	CASSLGPQDTQYF	TGTGCCAGCAGCCTGGGACCTCAAGATACGCAGTATTTT
TRBV28	TRBD2	TRBJ2-7	-	CASSPPSSGRAYEQYF	TGTGCCAGCAGTCCCCCCTCTAGCGGGAGGGCCTACGAGCAGTACTTC
TRBV27	-	TRBJ2-3	few	CASSLLPIRPSTDTQYF	TGTGCCAGCAGTTTATTGCCTATCCGTCCTAGCACAGATACGCAGTATTTT
TRBV28	TRBD1	TRBJ2-1	few	CASSVPGTGARNEQFF	TGTGCCAGCAGTGTCCCCGGGACAGGGGCCCGCAATGAGCAGTTCTTC
TRBV7-3	-	TRBJ1-2	few	CASSQGLGYGYTF	TGTGCCAGCAGCCAGGGGCTAGGCTATGGCTACACCTTC
TRBV6-5	-	TRBJ2-7	-	CASRTGDYEQYF	TGTGCCAGCAGAACCGGGGACTACGAGCAGTACTTC
TRBV27	TRBD1	TRBJ1-4	-	CATQDRVGEKLFF	TGTGCCACCCAGGACAGGGTGGGAGAAAAACTGTTTTTT
TRBV5-4	-	TRBJ1-4	-	CASSFKGDEKLFF	TGTGCCAGCAGCTTTAAGGGGGATGAAAAACTGTTTTTT
TRBV19	-	TRBJ2-7	few	CASSISGREQYF	TGTGCCAGTAGTATTTCGGGACGCGAGCAGTACTTC
TRBV6-5	-	TRBJ1-1	-	CASSFGGVGAEAFF	TGTGCCAGCAGTTTCGGAGGCGTGGGGGCTGAAGCTTTCTTT
TRBV7-6	-	TRBJ2-1	few	CASSSGASLGSEQFF	TGTGCCAGCAGCTCAGGTGCATCCCTCGGTAGTGAGCAGTTCTTC
TRBV2	-	TRBJ2-7	few	CASSAKSYEQYF	TGTGCCAGCAGTGCCAAATCCTACGAGCAGTACTTC
TRBV28	-	TRBJ2-1	few	CASRTRYEQFF	TGTGCTAGTAGAACCCGGTATGAGCAGTTCTTC
TRBV5-8	-	TRBJ2-1	-	CASSVGRLGNEQFF	TGTGCCAGCAGCGTGGGACGACTGGGGAATGAGCAGTTCTTC
TRBV28	-	TRBJ1-5	-	CASSLGRFSNQPQHF	TGTGCCAGCAGTTTAGGCAGATTTAGCAATCAGCCCCAGCATTTT
TRBV7-9	-	TRBJ1-1	-	CASSSPGEMNTEAFF	TGTGCCAGCAGCTCCCCGGGGGAAATGAACACTGAAGCTTTCTTT
TRBV6-5	-	TRBJ1-5	few	CASSYGLNQPQHF	TGTGCCAGCAGTTATGGGCTCAATCAGCCCCAGCATTTT
TRBV18	-	TRBJ2-2	-	CASSPGTAPPAGQNTGELFF	TGTGCCAGCTCACCCGGGACAGCCCCTCCAGCGGGACAGAACACCGGGGAGCTGTTTTTT